This T cell receptor beta chain was documented in a study of T-cell memory formation after mild COVID-19. Study summary: Clusters of TCRs were largely donor specific.

TCRdb re-analysed the 5' RACE reads in MiXCR, keeping a single row per CDR3 protein. The table lists roughly 180,000 distinct CDR3 sequences, 15% to 20% of them singletons. Overall study findings and caveats: The study found balanced CD4/CD8 in clones contracting day 15 to 85 and a CD4+ lean in later expanders.

The CDR3 consists of 13 residues. Germline CDR1 SGHAT, CDR2 FQNNGV. Germline trimming cut 5 bases from V and 7 bases from J; bases unmatched to any gene: 4. This clonotype showed up just a few times. Its antigen is as yet unknown. The clonotype comes from a man younger than 35 who had mild COVID-19 (a few samples of this study predate the infection). Cell type and time point are not known. This chain connects TRBV11-2 to TRBJ1-5, with TRBD1 matching over 8 bases. The sequencing sample was made of PBMCs or a T cell subset sorted from them (not recorded which). The CDR3 loop is CASSLDRDQPQHF. CDR3 nucleotides: TGTGCCAGCAGCCTGGACAGGGACCAGCCCCAGCATTTT.